This T cell receptor (beta chain) comes out of a study of T cells after yellow fever vaccination. There are 14 residues in the CDR3. Germline V gene lookup returns CDR1 SGHTA and CDR2 FQGNSA. Trimming removed 4 bases from V and 4 bases from J; junction bases left unmatched: 6. TCRdb reprocessed the 5' RACE reads with MiXCR, giving one entry per CDR3 protein. The top ten clones hold 16% of a sample with fewer than 650,000 distinct CDR3 sequences, roughly 22% of them seen once. This clonotype was seen a few times. The J gene is TRBJ1-2, the V gene TRBV7-2; TRBD1 agrees at 7 bases. This receptor was taken from a man younger than 30 who received the YFV17D yellow fever vaccine. Sequenced here: PBMCs, sampled roughly 20 days after the first yellow fever vaccination. CDR3 residues: CASSSSDRAYGYTF. The CDR3 nucleotides read TGTGCCAGCAGCTCCTCCGACAGGGCCTATGGCTACACCTTC.